This T cell receptor (beta chain) originates from a study of blood T cell repertoires in COVID-19. Background on the study: The origin of the acute and convalescent COVID-19 samples was the United States, Italy and Spain. T cells, B-cell-depleted T cells, or PBMCs provided the cDNA or gDNA that served as material.

The CDR3 runs 14 residues. The V gene lost 0 bases and the J gene lost 11 bases, with 17 bases spanning the gap. Germline V gene lookup returns CDR1 SGHNT and CDR2 YYREEE (reference sequence). As handled by the study authors: Reference gene primer amplification gave nucleated cell count estimates. Measured with immunoSEQ multiplex PCR; TCRdb has only the in-frame clones, and not every one. Clone size and the V and J calls come from that table; the DNA yielded D and trimming. The sample includes 130,000 or so clones, about four fifths of them seen just once. The clonotype was recovered from a woman in her sixties or seventies with active or convalescent COVID-19. Sequencing was done on a sample of peripheral blood. The rearrangement links TRBV5-4 to TRBJ1-1; D not resolved. The CDR3 DNA is TGTGCCAGCAGCTTGGGACATTATTCTGGTGGGGCTTTCTTT. Protein: CASSLGHYSGGAFF.